These T cell receptor beta chains were read from a single sample in a study of T-cell reconstitution after alpha-beta-depleted transplantation in children. TCRdb analysed the PCR reads with MiXCR anew, one entry per CDR3 protein. The data contain 250,000 to 400,000 distinct CDR3 sequences, approximately 23% of them seen just once; the ten biggest clones take up about a tenth. Material: PBMCs, mostly from graft donor cells, obtained 180 days after TCRalphabeta/CD19-depleted stem cell transplant. These receptor sequences come from a male patient younger than 18 who had a stem cell transplant for acute lymphoblastic leukemia, so the T cells may come from the graft donor. Each CDR3 is given with its conserved first and last residue. Each record gives: CDR3 protein, J gene, V gene.

CDR3aa: CASSLWSGSALAADTQYF
j_gene: TRBJ2-3
v_gene: TRBV7-3

CDR3aa: CASSITDNSYNEQFF
j_gene: TRBJ2-1
v_gene: TRBV9

CDR3aa: CASSGLAGTTDTQYF
j_gene: TRBJ2-3
v_gene: TRBV2

CDR3aa: CASSIPTAQETQYF
j_gene: TRBJ2-5
v_gene: TRBV19

CDR3aa: CASRRSPGPFSYEQYF
j_gene: TRBJ2-7
v_gene: TRBV27

CDR3aa: CASSGISGPAYNEQFF
j_gene: TRBJ2-1
v_gene: TRBV9

CDR3aa: CASSITGSGNEQFF
j_gene: TRBJ2-1
v_gene: TRBV7-6

CDR3aa: CASSLEGHSPQHF
j_gene: TRBJ1-5
v_gene: TRBV7-9

CDR3aa: CASTLRGTSATLAKNIQYF
j_gene: TRBJ2-4
v_gene: TRBV6-1

CDR3aa: CASSLAWTSAEETQYF
j_gene: TRBJ2-5
v_gene: TRBV5-6

CDR3aa: CASSLAGQMNTEAFF
j_gene: TRBJ1-1
v_gene: TRBV7-6

CDR3aa: CSARYLDTGELFF
j_gene: TRBJ2-2
v_gene: TRBV20-1

CDR3aa: CATSDPGLAGESGELFF
j_gene: TRBJ2-2
v_gene: TRBV24-1

CDR3aa: CASSLLPVMRGEQFF
j_gene: TRBJ2-1
v_gene: TRBV28

CDR3aa: CSVEATVNTGELFF
j_gene: TRBJ2-2
v_gene: TRBV29-1

CDR3aa: CASSFMLAGATGELFF
j_gene: TRBJ2-2
v_gene: TRBV12-3/TRBV12-4

CDR3aa: CASSGFGRYYEQYF
j_gene: TRBJ2-7
v_gene: TRBV9